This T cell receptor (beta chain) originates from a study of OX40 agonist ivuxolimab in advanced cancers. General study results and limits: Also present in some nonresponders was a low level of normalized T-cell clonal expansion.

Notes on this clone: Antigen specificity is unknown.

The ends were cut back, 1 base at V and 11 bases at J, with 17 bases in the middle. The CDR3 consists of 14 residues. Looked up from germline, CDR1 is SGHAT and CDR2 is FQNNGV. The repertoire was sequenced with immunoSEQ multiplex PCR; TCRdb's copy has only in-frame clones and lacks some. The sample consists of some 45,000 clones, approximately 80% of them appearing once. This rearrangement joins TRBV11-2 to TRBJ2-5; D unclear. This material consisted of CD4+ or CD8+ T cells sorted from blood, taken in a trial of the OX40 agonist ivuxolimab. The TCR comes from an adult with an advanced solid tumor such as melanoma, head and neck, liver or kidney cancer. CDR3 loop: CASSLVGRPEEQYF. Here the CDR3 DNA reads TGTGCCAGCAGCTTAGTAGGTCGTCCGGAAGAGCAGTACTTC.